Shown below are 4 T cell receptor beta chains from a single sample sequenced in a study of T-cell memory formation after mild COVID-19. TCRdb re-called the 5' RACE reads through MiXCR, storing one row per CDR3 protein. The sample lists approximately 250,000 distinct CDR3 sequences; over 15% were seen once. Sequenced sample: PBMCs or a T cell subset sorted from them (not recorded which). Receptors originate from a man aged 18-30 years who had mild COVID-19 (a few samples of this study predate the infection). Cell type and time point are not known.

This sequence joins TRBV7-2 and TRBJ2-2, with D unclear. With 8 bases removed from V and 8 bases from J, the gap between germline ends came to 12 bases. Germline V gene data show CDR1 as SGHTA and CDR2 as FQGNSA. CDR3 length equals 12 residues. The CDR3 here is CASPGRWGELFF. For the CDR3, the DNA is TGTGCCAGCCCGGGCAGGTGGGGGGAGCTGTTTTTT.

This clonotype was observed a few times. The chain employs TRBV27 and TRBJ1-4; D gene uncertain. Trimming shortened V by 6 bases and J by 5 bases, and 16 bases separated the two germline ends. Germline V gene data show CDR1 as MNHEY and CDR2 as SMNVEV (reference sequence). The CDR3 loop spans 15 amino acids. CDR3 sequence (DNA): TGTGCCAGCAGACCTATCACCGGAGGGAATGAAAAACTGTTTTTT. This sequence encodes CASRPITGGNEKLFF.

The chain links TRBV7-8 to TRBJ2-7; a possible D gene is TRBD2 (6 bases). Trimming shortened V by 3 bases and J by 1 base, and 16 bases separated the two germline ends. The CDR3 has 16 amino acids. Germline CDR1 is SGHVS and CDR2 is FQNEAQ. The CDR3 here is CASSLGILGGSYEQYV. The CDR3 bases are TGTGCCAGCAGCTTGGGGATTTTGGGGGGATCCTACGAGCAGTACGTC.

This clonotype occurred a few times. V usage is TRBV18 and J usage is TRBJ2-5; the match to TRBD2 covers 12 bases. Germline loops: CDR1 KGHSH, CDR2 LQKENI. The CDR3 spans 17 residues. The J segment lost 1 base and the V segment lost 1 base, leaving 4 bases of the junction unmatched. The CDR3 DNA reads as TGTGCCAGCTCACCACGCGGACTAGCGGGGAGCCAAGAGACCCAGTACTTC. Translated, it gives CASSPRGLAGSQETQYF.